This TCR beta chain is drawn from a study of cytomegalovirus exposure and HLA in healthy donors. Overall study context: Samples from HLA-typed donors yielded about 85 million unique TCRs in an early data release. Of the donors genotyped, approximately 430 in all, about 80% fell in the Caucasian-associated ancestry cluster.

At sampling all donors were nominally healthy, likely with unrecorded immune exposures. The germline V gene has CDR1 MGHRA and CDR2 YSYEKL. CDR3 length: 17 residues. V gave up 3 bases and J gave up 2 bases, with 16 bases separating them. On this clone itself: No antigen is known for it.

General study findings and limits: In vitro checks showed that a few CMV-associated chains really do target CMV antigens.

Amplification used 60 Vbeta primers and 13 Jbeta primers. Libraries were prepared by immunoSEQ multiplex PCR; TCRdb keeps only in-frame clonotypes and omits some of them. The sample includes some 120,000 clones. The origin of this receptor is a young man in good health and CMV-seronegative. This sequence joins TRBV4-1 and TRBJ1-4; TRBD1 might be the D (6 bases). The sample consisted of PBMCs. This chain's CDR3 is CASSQKGGGFTNEKLFF. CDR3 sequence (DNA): TGCGCCAGCAGCCAGAAAGGGGGGGGGTTCACTAATGAAAAACTGTTTTTT.